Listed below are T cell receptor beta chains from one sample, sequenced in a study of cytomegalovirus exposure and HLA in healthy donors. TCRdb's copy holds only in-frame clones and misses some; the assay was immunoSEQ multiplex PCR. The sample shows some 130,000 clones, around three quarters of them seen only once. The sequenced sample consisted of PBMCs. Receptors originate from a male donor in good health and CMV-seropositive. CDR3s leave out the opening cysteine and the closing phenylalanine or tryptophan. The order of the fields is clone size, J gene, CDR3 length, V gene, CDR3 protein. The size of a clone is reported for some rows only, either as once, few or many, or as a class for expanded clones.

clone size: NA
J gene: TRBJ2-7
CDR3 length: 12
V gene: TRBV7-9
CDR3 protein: ASSLTWGGDEQY

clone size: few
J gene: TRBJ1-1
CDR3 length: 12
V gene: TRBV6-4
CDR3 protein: ASSETDENTEAF

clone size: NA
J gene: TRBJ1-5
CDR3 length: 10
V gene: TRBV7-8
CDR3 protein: ASSLITVPQH

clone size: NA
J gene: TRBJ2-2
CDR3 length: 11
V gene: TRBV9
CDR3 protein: ASSTGITGELF

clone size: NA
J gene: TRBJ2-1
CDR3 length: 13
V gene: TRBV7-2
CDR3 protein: ASSPLQRFYNEQF

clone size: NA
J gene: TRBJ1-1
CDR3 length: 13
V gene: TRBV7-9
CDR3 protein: ASSLRSHRTGEAF

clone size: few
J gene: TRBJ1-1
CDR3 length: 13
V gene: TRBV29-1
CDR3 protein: SVLLTVPLDTEAF

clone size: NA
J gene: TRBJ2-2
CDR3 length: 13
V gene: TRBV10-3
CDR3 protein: AISRAGGNTGELF

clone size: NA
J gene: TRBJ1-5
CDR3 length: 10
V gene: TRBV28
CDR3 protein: ASCESNQPQH

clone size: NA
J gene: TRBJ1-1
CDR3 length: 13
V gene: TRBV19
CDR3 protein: ASSLTGGSNTEAF

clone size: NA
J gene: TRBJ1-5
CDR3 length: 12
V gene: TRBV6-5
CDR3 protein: ASSPDRGNQPQH

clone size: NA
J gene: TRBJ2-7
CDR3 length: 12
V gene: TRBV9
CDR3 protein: ASSPQGLEGEQY

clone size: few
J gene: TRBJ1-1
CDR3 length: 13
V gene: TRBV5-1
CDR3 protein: ASSVTGGENTEAF

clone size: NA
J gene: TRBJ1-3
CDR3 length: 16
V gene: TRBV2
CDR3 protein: ASSPGTGGSSSGNTIY